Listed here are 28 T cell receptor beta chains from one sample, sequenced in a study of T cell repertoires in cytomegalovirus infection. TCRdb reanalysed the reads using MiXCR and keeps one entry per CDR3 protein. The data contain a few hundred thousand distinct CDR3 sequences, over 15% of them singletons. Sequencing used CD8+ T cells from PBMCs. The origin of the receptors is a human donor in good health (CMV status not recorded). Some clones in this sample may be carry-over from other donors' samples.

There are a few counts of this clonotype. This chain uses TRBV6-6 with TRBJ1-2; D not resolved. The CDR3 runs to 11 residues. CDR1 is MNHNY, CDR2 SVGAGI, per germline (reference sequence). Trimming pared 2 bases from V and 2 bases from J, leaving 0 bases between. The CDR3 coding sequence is TGTGCCAGCAGTTACAACTATGGCTACACCTTC. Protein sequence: CASSYNYGYTF.

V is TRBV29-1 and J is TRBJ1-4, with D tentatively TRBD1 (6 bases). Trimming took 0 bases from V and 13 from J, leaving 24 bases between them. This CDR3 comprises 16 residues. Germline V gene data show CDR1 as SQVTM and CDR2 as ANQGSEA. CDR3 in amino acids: CSVEDPSQGDGLVLFF. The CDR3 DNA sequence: TGCAGCGTTGAAGATCCGTCACAGGGAGATGGGTTGGTACTGTTTTTT.

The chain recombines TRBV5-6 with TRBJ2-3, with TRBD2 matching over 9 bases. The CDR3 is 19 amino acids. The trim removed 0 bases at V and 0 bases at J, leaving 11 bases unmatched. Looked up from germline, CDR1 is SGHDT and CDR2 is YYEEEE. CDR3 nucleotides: TGTGCCAGCAGCTTGGGGGGACTAGCTTTTACTCCTAGCACAGATACGCAGTATTTT. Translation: CASSLGGLAFTPSTDTQYF.

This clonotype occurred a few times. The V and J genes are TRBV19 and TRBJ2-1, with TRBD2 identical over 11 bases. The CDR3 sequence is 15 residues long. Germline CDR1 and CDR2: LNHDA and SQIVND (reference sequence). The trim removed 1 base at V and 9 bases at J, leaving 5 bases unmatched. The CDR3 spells CASSIGTSGSSEQFF. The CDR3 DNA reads TGTGCCAGTAGTATAGGGACTAGCGGGTCCTCTGAGCAGTTCTTC.

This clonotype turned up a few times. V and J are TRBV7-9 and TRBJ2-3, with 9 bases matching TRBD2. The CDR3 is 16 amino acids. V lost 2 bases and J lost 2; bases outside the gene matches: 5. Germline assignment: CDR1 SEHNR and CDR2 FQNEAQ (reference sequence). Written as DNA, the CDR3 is TGTGCCAGCAGCTTAAAGTTAGCGGGGGACACAGATACGCAGTATTTT. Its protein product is CASSLKLAGDTDTQYF.

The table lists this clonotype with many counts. CDR3 nucleotides: TGTGCCAGCAGTTTAGTGGCGGCTAGCGGGGAGGGGCACTCCTACAATGAGCAGTTCTTC. Protein product: CASSLVAASGEGHSYNEQFF. The chain has TRBV6-1 and TRBJ2-1; 9 nucleotides align to TRBD2. J was trimmed by 0 bases and V by 5 bases; bases with no gene match: 17. Per the germline V gene, CDR1 is MNHNS and CDR2 is SASEGT. CDR3 length: 20 amino acids.

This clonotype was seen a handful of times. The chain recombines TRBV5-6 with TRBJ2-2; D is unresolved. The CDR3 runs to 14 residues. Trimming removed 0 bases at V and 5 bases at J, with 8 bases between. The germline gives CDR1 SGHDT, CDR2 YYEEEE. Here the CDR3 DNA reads TGTGCCAGCAGCTTGGCGGTGGGAACCGGGGAGCTGTTTTTT. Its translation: CASSLAVGTGELFF.

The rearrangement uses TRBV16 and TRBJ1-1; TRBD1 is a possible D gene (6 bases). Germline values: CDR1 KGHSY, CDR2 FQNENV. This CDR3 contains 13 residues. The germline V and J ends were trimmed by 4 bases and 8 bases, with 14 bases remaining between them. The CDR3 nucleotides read TGTGCCAGCAGCCTGCGTCGGGGGCTAGAAGCTTTCTTT. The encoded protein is CASSLRRGLEAFF.

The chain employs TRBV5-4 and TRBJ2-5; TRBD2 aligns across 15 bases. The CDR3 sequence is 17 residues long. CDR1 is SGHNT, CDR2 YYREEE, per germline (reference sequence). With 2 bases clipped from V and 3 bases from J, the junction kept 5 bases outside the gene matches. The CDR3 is CASSFGRTSGGEETQYF. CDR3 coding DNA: TGTGCCAGCAGCTTCGGCAGGACTAGCGGGGGGGAAGAGACCCAGTACTTC.

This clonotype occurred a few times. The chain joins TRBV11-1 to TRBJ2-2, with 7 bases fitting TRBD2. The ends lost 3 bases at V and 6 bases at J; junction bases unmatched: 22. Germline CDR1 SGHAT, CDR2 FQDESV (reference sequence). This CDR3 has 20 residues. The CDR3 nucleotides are TGTGCCAGCAGCTTCTTCCGGGGACCAAGGGGACTAATCGCGGCCGGGGAGCTGTTTTTT. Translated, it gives CASSFFRGPRGLIAAGELFF.

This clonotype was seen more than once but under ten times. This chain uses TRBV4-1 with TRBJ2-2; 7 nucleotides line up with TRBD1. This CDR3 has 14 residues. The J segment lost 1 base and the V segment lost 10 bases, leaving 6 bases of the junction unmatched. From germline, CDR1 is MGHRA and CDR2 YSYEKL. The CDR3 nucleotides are TGCGCCAACAGACAGGGCGGGAACACCGGGGAGCTGTTTTTT. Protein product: CANRQGGNTGELFF.

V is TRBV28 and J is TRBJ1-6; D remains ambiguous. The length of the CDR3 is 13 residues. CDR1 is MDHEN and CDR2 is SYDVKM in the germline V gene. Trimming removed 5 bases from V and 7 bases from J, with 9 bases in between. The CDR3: CASSEYSNSPLHF. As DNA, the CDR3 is TGTGCCAGCAGTGAGTATAGCAATTCACCCCTCCACTTT.

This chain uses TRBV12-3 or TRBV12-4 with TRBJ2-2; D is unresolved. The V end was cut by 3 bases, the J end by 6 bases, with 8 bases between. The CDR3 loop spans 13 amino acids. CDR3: CASSFEQAGELFF. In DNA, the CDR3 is TGTGCCAGCAGTTTCGAGCAAGCCGGGGAGCTGTTTTTT.

The CDR3 region is CASSQGAGTGANVLTF. In DNA, the CDR3 is TGCGCCAGCAGCCAAGGGGCTGGTACTGGGGCCAACGTCCTGACTTTC. The genes are TRBV4-3 and TRBJ2-6; D remains ambiguous. The V and J ends lost 1 base and 2 bases respectively, with 9 bases between them. Germline V gene lookup returns CDR1 LGHNA and CDR2 YSLEER. The CDR3 is 16 amino acids.

CDR3 loop: CAISEEGAYYGYTF. The CDR3 bases are TGTGCCATCAGTGAGGAGGGTGCTTACTATGGCTACACCTTC. V and J are TRBV10-3 and TRBJ1-2, with D unresolved. Germline V CDR1 and CDR2: ENHRY, SYGVKD. The CDR3 has 14 amino acids. The V end was cut by 2 bases, the J end by 3 bases, with 10 bases between.

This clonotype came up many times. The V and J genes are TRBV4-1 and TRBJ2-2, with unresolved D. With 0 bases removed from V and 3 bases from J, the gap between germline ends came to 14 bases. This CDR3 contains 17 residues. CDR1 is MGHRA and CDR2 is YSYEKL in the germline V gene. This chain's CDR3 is CASSQDQDRTYTGELFF. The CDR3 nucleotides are TGCGCCAGCAGCCAAGATCAGGACCGGACGTACACCGGGGAGCTGTTTTTT.

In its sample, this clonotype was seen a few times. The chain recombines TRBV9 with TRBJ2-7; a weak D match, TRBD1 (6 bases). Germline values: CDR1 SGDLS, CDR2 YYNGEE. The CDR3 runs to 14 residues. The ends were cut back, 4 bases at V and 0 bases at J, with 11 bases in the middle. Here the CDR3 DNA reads TGTGCCAGCAGCCCCTGGACAGTCTCCTACGAGCAGTACTTC. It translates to CASSPWTVSYEQYF.

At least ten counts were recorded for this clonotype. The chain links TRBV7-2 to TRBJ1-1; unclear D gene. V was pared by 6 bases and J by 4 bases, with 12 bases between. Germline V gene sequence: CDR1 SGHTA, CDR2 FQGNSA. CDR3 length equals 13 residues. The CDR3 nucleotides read TGTGCCAGCAGAGGAGGGTGGGGCACTGAAGCTTTCTTT. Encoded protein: CASRGGWGTEAFF.

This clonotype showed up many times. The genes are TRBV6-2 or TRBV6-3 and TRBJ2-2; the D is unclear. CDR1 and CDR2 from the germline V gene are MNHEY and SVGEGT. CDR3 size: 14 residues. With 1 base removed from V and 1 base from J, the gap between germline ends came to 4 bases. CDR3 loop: CASSYYENTGELFF. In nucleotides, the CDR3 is TGTGCCAGCAGTTACTACGAGAACACCGGGGAGCTGTTTTTT.

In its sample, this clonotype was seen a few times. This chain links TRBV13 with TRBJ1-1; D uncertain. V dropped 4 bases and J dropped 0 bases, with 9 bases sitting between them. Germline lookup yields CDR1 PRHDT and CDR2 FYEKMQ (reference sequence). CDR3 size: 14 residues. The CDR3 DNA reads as TGTGCCAGCAGCTCACCAGAGATGAACACTGAAGCTTTCTTT. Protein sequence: CASSSPEMNTEAFF.

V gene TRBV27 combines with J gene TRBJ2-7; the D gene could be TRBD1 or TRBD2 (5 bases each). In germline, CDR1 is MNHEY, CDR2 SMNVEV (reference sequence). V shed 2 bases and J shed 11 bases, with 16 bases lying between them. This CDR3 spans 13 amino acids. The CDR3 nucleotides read TGTGCCAGCAGTTTACAGGGAGCTGGTGAGGAGTACTTC. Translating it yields CASSLQGAGEEYF.

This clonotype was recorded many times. The CDR3 here is CASSARAGGPLGDTQYF. CDR3 in DNA: TGTGCCAGCAGCGCTAGGGCGGGGGGGCCTCTCGGAGATACGCAGTATTTT. The gene calls are TRBV7-9 and TRBJ2-3; 9 bases fit TRBD2. The V gene's germline CDR1 is SEHNR and CDR2 FQNEAQ (reference sequence). With V trimmed by 5 bases and J by 5 bases, 14 bases remained unmatched. There are 17 residues in the CDR3.

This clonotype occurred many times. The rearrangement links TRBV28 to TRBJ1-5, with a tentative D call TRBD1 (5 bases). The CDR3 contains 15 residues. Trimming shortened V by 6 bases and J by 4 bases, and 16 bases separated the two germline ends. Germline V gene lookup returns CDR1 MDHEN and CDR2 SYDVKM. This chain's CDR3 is CASSPQGVGNQPQHF. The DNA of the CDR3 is TGTGCCAGCAGCCCCCAGGGCGTGGGGAATCAGCCCCAGCATTTT.

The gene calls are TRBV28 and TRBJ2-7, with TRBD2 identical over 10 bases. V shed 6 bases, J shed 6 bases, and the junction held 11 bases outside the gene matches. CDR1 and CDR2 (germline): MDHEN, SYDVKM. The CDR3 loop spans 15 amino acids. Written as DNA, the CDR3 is TGTGCCAGCAGCCGACGGACTAGCGGCCTCCTCGAGCAGTACTTC. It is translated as CASSRRTSGLLEQYF.

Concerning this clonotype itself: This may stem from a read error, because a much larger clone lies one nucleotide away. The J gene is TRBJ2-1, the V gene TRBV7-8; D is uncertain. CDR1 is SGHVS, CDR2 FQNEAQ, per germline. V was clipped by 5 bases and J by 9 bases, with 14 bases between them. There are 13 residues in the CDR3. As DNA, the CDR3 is TGTGCCAGCAGCCAACGGATAGGTGGTGAGCAGTTCTTC. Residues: CASSQRIGGEQFF.

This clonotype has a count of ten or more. The CDR3 here is CASSPWGTNQPQHF. CDR3 bases: TGTGCCAGCAGCCCTTGGGGGACCAATCAGCCCCAGCATTTT. V gene TRBV7-2 combines with J gene TRBJ1-5; D is perhaps TRBD1 (5 bases). The CDR3 is 14 amino acids. The V gene's germline CDR1 is SGHTA and CDR2 FQGNSA. V dropped 5 bases and J dropped 3 bases, with 11 bases sitting between them.

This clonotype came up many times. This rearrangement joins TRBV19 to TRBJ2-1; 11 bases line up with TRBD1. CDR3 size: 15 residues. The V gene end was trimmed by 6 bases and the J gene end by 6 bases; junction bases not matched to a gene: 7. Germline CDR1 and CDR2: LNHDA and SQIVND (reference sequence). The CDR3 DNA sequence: TGTGCCAGTAGAAGCGGACAGGGGGCGCGCAATGAGCAGTTCTTC. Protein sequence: CASRSGQGARNEQFF. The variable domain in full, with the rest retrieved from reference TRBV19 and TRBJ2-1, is DGGITQSPKYLFRKEGQNVTLSCEQNLNHDAMYWYRQDPGQGLRLIYYSQIVNDFQKGDIAEGYSVSREKKESFPLTVTSAQKNPTAFYLCASRSGQGARNEQFFGPGTRLTVL.

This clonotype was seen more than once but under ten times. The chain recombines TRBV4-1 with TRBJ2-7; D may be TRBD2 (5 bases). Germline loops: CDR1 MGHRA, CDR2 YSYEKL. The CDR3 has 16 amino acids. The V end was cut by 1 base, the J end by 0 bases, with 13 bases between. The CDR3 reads CASSQVLRGNSYEQYF. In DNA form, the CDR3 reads TGCGCCAGCAGCCAAGTCCTCCGGGGAAACTCCTACGAGCAGTACTTC.